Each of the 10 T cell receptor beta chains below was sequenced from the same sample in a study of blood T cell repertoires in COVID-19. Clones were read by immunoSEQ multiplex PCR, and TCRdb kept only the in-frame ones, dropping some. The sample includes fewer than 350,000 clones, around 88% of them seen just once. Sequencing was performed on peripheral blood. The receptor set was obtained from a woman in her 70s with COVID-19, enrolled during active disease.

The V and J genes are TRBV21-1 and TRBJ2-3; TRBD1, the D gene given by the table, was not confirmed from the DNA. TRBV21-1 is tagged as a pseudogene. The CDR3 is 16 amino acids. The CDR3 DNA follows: TGTGCCAGCAGCAACAGGACAGGGAGGAGATCAGATACGCAGTATTTT. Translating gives CASSNRTGRRSDTQYF.

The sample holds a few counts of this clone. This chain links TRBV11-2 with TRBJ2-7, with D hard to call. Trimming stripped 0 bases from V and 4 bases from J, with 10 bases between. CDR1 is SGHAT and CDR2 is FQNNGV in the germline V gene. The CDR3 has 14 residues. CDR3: CASSLDLGNYEQYF. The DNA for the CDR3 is TGTGCCAGCAGCTTAGATCTTGGCAATTACGAGCAGTACTTC.

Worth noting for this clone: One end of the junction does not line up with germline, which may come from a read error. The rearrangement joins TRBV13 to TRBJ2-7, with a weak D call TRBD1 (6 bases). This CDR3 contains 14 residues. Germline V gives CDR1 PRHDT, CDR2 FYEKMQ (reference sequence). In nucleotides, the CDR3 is TGTGCCAGCAGCCTAGGGGACACCAGCTACGAGCAGTACTTC. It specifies CASSLGDTSYEQYF.

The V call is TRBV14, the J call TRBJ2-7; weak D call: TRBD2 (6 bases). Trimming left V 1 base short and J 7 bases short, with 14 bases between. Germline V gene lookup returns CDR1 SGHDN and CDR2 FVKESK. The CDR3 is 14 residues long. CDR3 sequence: CASSQAGGWGEQYF. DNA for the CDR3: TGTGCCAGCAGCCAAGCCGGGGGTTGGGGGGAGCAGTACTTC.

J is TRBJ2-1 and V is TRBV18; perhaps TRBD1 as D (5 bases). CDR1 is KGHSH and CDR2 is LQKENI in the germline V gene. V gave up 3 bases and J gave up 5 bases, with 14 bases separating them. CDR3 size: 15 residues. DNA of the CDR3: TGTGCCAGCTCACCGGCAGGGCCTTCTAACAATGAGCAGTTCTTC. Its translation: CASSPAGPSNNEQFF.

CDR3 sequence (DNA): TGTGCCTCCCGTACAGAAATGAACACTGAAGCTTTCTTT. It codes for CASRTEMNTEAFF. This chain links TRBV30 with TRBJ1-1, with D unresolved. V was clipped by 7 bases and J by 0 bases, with 12 bases between them. The CDR3 has 13 residues. The germline gives CDR1 GTSNPN, CDR2 SVGIG (reference sequence).

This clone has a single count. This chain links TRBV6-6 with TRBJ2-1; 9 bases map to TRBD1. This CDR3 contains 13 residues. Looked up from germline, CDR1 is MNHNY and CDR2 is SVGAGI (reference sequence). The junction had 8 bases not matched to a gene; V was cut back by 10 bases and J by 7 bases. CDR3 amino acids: CATTKTGGNEQFF. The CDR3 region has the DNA TGTGCCACTACCAAGACAGGGGGAAATGAGCAGTTCTTC.

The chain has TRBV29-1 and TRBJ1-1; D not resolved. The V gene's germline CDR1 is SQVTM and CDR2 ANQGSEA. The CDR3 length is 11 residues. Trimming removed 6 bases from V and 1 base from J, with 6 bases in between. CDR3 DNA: TGCAGCGTCGACAAGAACACTGAAGCTTTCTTT. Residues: CSVDKNTEAFF.

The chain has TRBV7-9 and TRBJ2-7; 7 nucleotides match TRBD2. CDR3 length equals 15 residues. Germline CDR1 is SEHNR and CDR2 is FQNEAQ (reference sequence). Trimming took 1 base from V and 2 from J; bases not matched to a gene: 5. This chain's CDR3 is CASSLGNLAAYEQYF. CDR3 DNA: TGTGCCAGCAGCTTAGGGAACCTAGCGGCCTACGAGCAGTACTTC.

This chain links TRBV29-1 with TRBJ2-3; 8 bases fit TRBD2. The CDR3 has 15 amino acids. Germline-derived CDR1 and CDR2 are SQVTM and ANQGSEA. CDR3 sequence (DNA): TGCAGTATTCCGGGGCGGGGGGCGTCCACAGATACGCAGTATTTT. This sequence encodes CSIPGRGASTDTQYF.